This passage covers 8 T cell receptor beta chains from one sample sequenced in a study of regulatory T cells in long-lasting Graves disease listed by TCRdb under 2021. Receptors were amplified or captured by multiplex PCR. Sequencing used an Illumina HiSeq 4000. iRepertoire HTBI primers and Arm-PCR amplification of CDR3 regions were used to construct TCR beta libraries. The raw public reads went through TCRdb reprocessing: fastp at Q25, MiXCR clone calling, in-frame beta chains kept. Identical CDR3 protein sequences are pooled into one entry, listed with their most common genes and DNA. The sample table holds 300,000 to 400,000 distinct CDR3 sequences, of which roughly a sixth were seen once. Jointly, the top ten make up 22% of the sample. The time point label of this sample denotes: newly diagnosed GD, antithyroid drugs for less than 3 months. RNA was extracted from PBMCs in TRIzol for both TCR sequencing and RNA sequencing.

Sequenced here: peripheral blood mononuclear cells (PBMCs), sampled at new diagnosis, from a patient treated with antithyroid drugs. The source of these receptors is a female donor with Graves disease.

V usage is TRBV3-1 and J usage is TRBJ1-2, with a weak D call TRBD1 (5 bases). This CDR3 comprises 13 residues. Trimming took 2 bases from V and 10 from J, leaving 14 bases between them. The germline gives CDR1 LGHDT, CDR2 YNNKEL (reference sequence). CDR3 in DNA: TGTGCCAGCAGCCAAAGGGACTTCGCCGACTACACCTTC. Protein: CASSQRDFADYTF. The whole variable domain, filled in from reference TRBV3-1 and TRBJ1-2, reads DTAVSQTPKYLVTQMGNDKSIKCEQNLGHDTMYWYKQDSKKFLKIMFSYNNKELIINETVPNRFSPKSPDKAHLNLHINSLELGDSAVYFCASSQRDFADYTFGSGTRLTVV.

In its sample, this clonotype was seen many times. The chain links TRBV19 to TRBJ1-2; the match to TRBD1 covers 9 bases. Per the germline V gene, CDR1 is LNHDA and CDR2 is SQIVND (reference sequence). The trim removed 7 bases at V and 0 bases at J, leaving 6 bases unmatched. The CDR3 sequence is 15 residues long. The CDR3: CASKPGQGPNYGYTF. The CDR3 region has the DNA TGTGCCAGTAAACCGGGACAGGGACCTAACTATGGCTACACCTTC.

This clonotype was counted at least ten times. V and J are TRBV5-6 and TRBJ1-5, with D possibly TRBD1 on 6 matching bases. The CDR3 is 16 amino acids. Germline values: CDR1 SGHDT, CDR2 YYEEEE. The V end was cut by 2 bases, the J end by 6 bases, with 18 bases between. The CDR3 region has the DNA TGTGCCAGCAGCTTTCCCGGAACAGGGAAGGTTCAGCCCCAGCATTTT. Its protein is CASSFPGTGKVQPQHF. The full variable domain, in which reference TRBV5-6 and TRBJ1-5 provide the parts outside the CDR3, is DAGVTQSPTHLIKTRGQQVTLRCSPKSGHDTVSWYQQALGQGPQFIFQYYEEEERQRGNFPDRFSGHQFPNYSSELNVNALLLGDSALYLCASSFPGTGKVQPQHFGDGTRLSIL.

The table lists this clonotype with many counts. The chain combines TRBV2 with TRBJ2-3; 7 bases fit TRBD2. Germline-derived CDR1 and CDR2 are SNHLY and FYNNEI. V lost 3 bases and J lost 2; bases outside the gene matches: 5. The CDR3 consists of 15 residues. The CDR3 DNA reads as TGTGCCAGCAGTGATTTGGGGGGGAACACAGATACGCAGTATTTT. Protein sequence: CASSDLGGNTDTQYF.

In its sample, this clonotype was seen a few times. CDR3: CSVDAGAGSYNEQFF. In DNA, the CDR3 is TGCAGCGTTGACGCAGGGGCCGGATCCTACAATGAGCAGTTCTTC. V usage is TRBV29-1 and J usage is TRBJ2-1, with D perhaps TRBD1 (6 bases). This CDR3 is built from 15 residues. CDR1 SQVTM and CDR2 ANQGSEA come from the germline V gene. V lost 3 bases, J lost 1 base, and 13 bases lay in between.

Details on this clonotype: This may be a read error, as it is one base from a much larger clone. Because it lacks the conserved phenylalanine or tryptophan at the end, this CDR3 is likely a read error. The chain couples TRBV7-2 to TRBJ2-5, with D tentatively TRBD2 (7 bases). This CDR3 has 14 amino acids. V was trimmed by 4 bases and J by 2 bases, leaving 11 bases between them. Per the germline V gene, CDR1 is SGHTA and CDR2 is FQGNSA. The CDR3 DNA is TGTGCCAGCAGCTGGGAGGGGGTGCAAGAGACCCAGTACCTC. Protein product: CASSWEGVQETQYL.

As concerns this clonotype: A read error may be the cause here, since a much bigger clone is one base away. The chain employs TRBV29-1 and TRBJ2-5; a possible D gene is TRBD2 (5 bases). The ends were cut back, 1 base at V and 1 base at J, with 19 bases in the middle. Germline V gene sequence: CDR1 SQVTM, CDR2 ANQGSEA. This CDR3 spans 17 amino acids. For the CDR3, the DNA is TGCAGCGTTGAAGGTTTAGAGGGCAACACCCCCCAAGAGACCCAGTACTTC. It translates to CSVEGLEGNTPQETQYF.

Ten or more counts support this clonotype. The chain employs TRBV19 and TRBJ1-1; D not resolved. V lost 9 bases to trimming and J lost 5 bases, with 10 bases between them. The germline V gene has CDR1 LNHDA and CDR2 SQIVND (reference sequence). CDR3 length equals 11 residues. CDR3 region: CASSFLTEAFF. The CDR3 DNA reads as TGTGCCAGCAGTTTTTTGACTGAAGCTTTCTTT.